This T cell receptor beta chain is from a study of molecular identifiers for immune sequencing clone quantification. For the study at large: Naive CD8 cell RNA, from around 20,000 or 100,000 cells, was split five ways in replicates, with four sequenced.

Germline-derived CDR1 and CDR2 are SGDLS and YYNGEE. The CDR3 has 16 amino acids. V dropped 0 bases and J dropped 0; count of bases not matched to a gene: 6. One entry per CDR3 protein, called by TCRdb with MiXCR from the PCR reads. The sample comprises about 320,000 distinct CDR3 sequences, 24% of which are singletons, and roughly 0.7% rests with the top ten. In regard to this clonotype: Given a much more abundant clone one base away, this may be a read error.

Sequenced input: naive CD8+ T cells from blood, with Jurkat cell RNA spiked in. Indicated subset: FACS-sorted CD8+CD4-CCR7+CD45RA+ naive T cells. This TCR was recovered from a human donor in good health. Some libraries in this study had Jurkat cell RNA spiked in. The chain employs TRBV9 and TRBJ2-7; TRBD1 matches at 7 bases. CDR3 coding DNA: TGTGCCAGCAGCGTAGGTGTGGACAGGCCCTCCTACGAGCAGTACTTC. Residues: CASSVGVDRPSYEQYF.